This is a list of T cell receptor beta chains from one sample in a study of shared clonotypes between healthy human individuals. Profiled with immunoSEQ multiplex PCR; TCRdb holds only in-frame clones, not every one. The sample gives some 2 million clones, about 94% of which show up once; around 1% is in the top ten. Sequencing was done on a sample of naive CD8+ T cells sorted from blood. The source of these receptors is a man aged 18 to 29 in good health. CDR3s leave out the opening cysteine and the closing phenylalanine or tryptophan.

j_call v_call cdr3_aa
TRBJ2-2 TRBV6-1 ASSPPRVATGELF
TRBJ1-4 TRBV9 ASSVYGSPGEKLF
TRBJ2-1 TRBV19 ASSINGSPYNEQF
TRBJ1-2 TRBV27 ASSMTGRFNGYT
TRBJ2-5 TRBV4-3 ASSQDVGAWETQY
TRBJ2-7 TRBV2 ASGGSRAGPSYEQY
TRBJ2-7 TRBV28 ASSSWTSGYEQY
TRBJ1-5 TRBV27 ASRPGGSNQPQH
TRBJ2-5 TRBV9 ASSAATSGDRETQY
TRBJ2-7 TRBV28 ATAGGLAYEQY
TRBJ2-1 TRBV10-2 ASSERGGDEQF
TRBJ1-1 TRBV10-3 AISDDGEGDTEAF
TRBJ1-5 TRBV4-1 ASSQDQGGNQPQH
TRBJ2-5 TRBV28 ASSLDQGDFQETQY
TRBJ2-5 TRBV27 ASRDQETQY